Presented here are 29 T cell receptor beta chains from one specimen sequenced in a study of read filtering for tumor transcriptome and immune sequencing. This library used 300 to 450 ng RNA and molecular barcoded adaptors spanning alpha/delta and beta/gamma chains. TCRdb reanalysed the reads using MiXCR and keeps one entry per CDR3 protein. The sample records approximately 62,000 distinct CDR3 sequences, less than 20% being singletons. Sequenced sample: a population of CD138-negative cells sorted from bone marrow. The receptor source for this set is a donor at least 40 years old with multiple myeloma.

The sample holds many counts of this clonotype. CDR3 protein: CASINRGYGYTF. In DNA, the CDR3 is TGTGCCAGCATCAACAGGGGCTATGGCTACACCTTC. The gene calls are TRBV6-6 and TRBJ1-2; 7 positions agree with TRBD1. The V gene's germline CDR1 is MNHNY and CDR2 SVGAGI (reference sequence). The CDR3 consists of 12 residues. Trimming at V came to 7 bases and at J to 4 bases, leaving 3 bases not matched to a gene.

This clonotype has only one observation. The chain carries TRBV10-2 and TRBJ2-3; 8 bases are a match to TRBD1. Germline assignment: CDR1 WSHSY and CDR2 SAAADI. CDR3 length: 13 residues. V lost 1 base and J lost 11; bases outside the gene matches: 5. The CDR3 nucleotides are TGCGCCAGCAGTGAGTTAGGACAGGGCCGGCAGTATTTT. The encoded protein is CASSELGQGRQYF.

Turning to this clonotype: One base away lies a much larger clone, so this may be a sequencing read error. V and J are TRBV20-1 and TRBJ2-7; 9 nucleotides align to TRBD1. Looked up from germline, CDR1 is DFQATT and CDR2 is SNEGSKA (reference sequence). The CDR3 has 13 residues. The CDR3 nucleotides are TGCAGTGCACCGGGACAGGGTTCCTACGGGCAGTACTTC. It specifies CSAPGQGSYGQYF.

Note on this clonotype: A much larger clone is a single base away; this may be a read error. The rearrangement joins TRBV4-2 to TRBJ1-2; D call uncertain. The CDR3 is 14 residues long. Germline loops: CDR1 LGHNA, CDR2 YNFKEQ. Here the CDR3 reads CASRQVGRKHGYTF. CDR3 sequence (DNA): TGTGCCAGCAGACAAGTTGGAAGAAAGCATGGCTACACCTTC.

Concerning this clonotype itself: The junction differs from germline at one of its ends, possibly a read error. This chain uses TRBV7-9 with TRBJ2-6, with 8 bases lining up with TRBD2. Germline V gives CDR1 SEHNR, CDR2 FQNEAQ (reference sequence). CDR3 length: 15 residues. The DNA of the CDR3 is TGTGCCAGCCGCTTAGCGGGGACTGGGGCCAACGTCCTGGCTTTC. Translating gives CASRLAGTGANVLAF.

This clonotype was counted at least ten times. This chain connects TRBV11-2 to TRBJ2-1; tentatively, D is TRBD2 (5 bases). The CDR3 runs 15 residues. The V gene lost 0 bases and the J gene lost 7 bases, with 13 bases spanning the gap. Germline values: CDR1 SGHAT, CDR2 FQNNGV. CDR3 bases: TGTGCCAGCAGCTTAGATCCGCTAGCCCGGAATGAGCAGTTCTTC. Its protein product is CASSLDPLARNEQFF.

This clonotype appeared a few times. The chain links TRBV3-1 to TRBJ2-1, with 10 nucleotides matching TRBD1. Germline V lookup: CDR1 LGHDT, CDR2 YNNKEL (reference sequence). The J segment lost 7 bases and the V segment lost 0 bases, leaving 9 bases of the junction unmatched. The CDR3 loop spans 17 amino acids. CDR3 nucleotide sequence: TGTGCCAGCAGCCAAGAGGCAAGGACAGGGGGATGGAATGAGCAGTTCTTC. This encodes CASSQEARTGGWNEQFF.

Points on this clonotype: The germline gene is not matched at one end of the junction; a read error may be the cause. V usage is TRBV19 and J usage is TRBJ2-1, with D unresolved. This CDR3 contains 12 residues. Germline values: CDR1 LNHDA, CDR2 SQIVND (reference sequence). CDR3 protein: CASRVPYNEQFF. CDR3 nucleotides: TGTGCCAGTAGGGTCCCTTACAATGAGCAGTTCTTT.

This clonotype was recorded many times. The rearrangement links TRBV4-2 to TRBJ2-3, with no clear D. V gave up 4 bases and J gave up 2 bases, with 7 bases separating them. Per germline, CDR1 LGHNA and CDR2 YNFKEQ. The CDR3 extends over 13 amino acids. The CDR3 bases are TGTGCCAGCAGCCGCGATCTCACAGATACGCAGTATTTT. Amino acid sequence: CASSRDLTDTQYF.

This clonotype was counted many times. V gene TRBV10-2 combines with J gene TRBJ2-7, with 8 bases fitting TRBD1. The V and J ends lost 0 bases and 3 bases, in that order; junction bases with no gene match: 1. CDR3 size: 14 residues. Looked up from germline, CDR1 is WSHSY and CDR2 is SAAADI. CDR3: CASSESGTGYEQYF. DNA for the CDR3: TGCGCCAGCAGTGAGTCGGGGACAGGCTACGAGCAGTACTTC.

This clonotype turned up a few times. The chain carries TRBV2 and TRBJ2-5; D may be TRBD2 (5 bases). CDR1 SNHLY and CDR2 FYNNEI come from the germline V gene. The CDR3 consists of 13 residues. Trimming shortened V by 7 bases and J by 2 bases, and 11 bases separated the two germline ends. The CDR3 nucleotides are TGTGCCAGCACCGGAGGACTTCAAGAGACCCAGTACTTC. It encodes CASTGGLQETQYF.

Comment on this clonotype: A far larger clone differs by one base, so this is likely a read error. V usage is TRBV7-8 and J usage is TRBJ1-4; 9 nucleotides align to TRBD2. Gene TRBJ2-3 matches the end of the DNA better, so the J call may be wrong. This CDR3 spans 15 amino acids. Germline V lookup: CDR1 SGHVS, CDR2 FQNEAQ. The CDR3 is CASSLSSGIWDAQYF. CDR3 DNA: TGTGCCAGCAGCTTATCTAGCGGGATTTGGGATGCGCAGTATTTT.

The V call is TRBV29-1, the J call TRBJ1-2, with 8 bases lining up with TRBD1. J gave up 0 bases and V 4 bases, and 4 bases lay outside the gene matches. This CDR3 has 14 amino acids. From germline, CDR1 is SQVTM and CDR2 ANQGSEA. The CDR3 loop reads CSVGSGGPNYGYTF. DNA for the CDR3: TGCAGCGTTGGGTCAGGGGGCCCTAACTATGGCTACACCTTC.

In its sample, this clonotype was seen many times. The DNA of the CDR3 is TGCGCCAGCAGCTTGGTTTCAGGTGTGAACACTGAAGCTTTCTTT. Protein sequence: CASSLVSGVNTEAFF. The J gene is TRBJ1-1, the V gene TRBV5-1; unclear D gene. Trimming removed 0 bases from V and 0 bases from J, with 9 bases in between. Germline loops: CDR1 SGHRS, CDR2 YFSETQ. The CDR3 has 15 residues. Full variable domain (missing parts from reference TRBV5-1 and TRBJ1-1): KAGVTQTPRYLIKTRGQQVTLSCSPISGHRSVSWYQQTPGQGLQFLFEYFSETQRNKGNFPGRFSGRQFSNSRSEMNVSTLELGDSALYLCASSLVSGVNTEAFFGQGTRLTVV.

This clonotype occurred many times. The CDR3 DNA sequence: TGTGCCAGCACCCTTACGAATGAGCAGTTCTTC. Its protein product is CASTLTNEQFF. The chain couples TRBV2 to TRBJ2-1; D is undetermined. The CDR3 is 11 amino acids. Per the germline V gene, CDR1 is SNHLY and CDR2 is FYNNEI. V dropped 7 bases and J dropped 7 bases, with 8 bases sitting between them.

This clonotype was counted ten times or more. This chain links TRBV14 with TRBJ1-6; no clear D gene. The CDR3 loop spans 16 amino acids. The germline V gene encodes CDR1 SGHDN and CDR2 FVKESK. V lost 4 bases, J lost 0 bases, and 10 bases lay in between. The CDR3 nucleotides are TGTGCCAGCAGCCCACGTATCAGCTCCTATAATTCACCCCTCCACTTT. Translating it yields CASSPRISSYNSPLHF.

With regard to this clonotype: Compared with germline, one end of the junction differs, possibly owing to a read error. This chain links TRBV7-9 with TRBJ1-1; tentatively, D is TRBD1 (6 bases). CDR1 is SEHNR, CDR2 FQNEAQ, per germline (reference sequence). CDR3 length equals 17 residues. CDR3 loop: CASGLAEGGRMNTEAFF. CDR3 coding DNA: TGTGCCAGCGGCTTAGCAGAGGGGGGCAGGATGAACACTGAGGCTTTCTTT.

This clonotype was detected many times. The chain links TRBV7-8 to TRBJ2-3; 9 nucleotides match TRBD2. Germline lookup yields CDR1 SGHVS and CDR2 FQNEAQ. Germline trimming cut 2 bases from V and 6 bases from J; bases unmatched to any gene: 6. This CDR3 spans 15 amino acids. CDR3 coding DNA: TGTGCCAGCAGCTTATCTAGCGGGATTTGGGATACGCAGTATTTT. This translates into CASSLSSGIWDTQYF.

This clonotype was found many times. The gene calls are TRBV11-3 and TRBJ2-2; D uncertain. Germline-derived CDR1 and CDR2 are SGHNT and YENEEA. This CDR3 is 12 amino acids long. Trimming removed 5 bases from V and 8 bases from J, with 9 bases in between. CDR3 DNA sequence: TGTGCCAGCAGCCCAGGATGGGGGGAGCTGTTTTTT. This codes for CASSPGWGELFF.

This clonotype appeared many times. The J gene is TRBJ2-1, the V gene TRBV20-1; 9 bases match TRBD2. After removal of 5 bases from V and 3 bases from J, the junction contained 2 bases not matched to a gene. The length of the CDR3 is 13 residues. Germline loops: CDR1 DFQATT, CDR2 SNEGSKA (reference sequence). The CDR3 loop is CSAPSGIYNEQFF. CDR3 coding DNA: TGCAGTGCTCCTAGCGGGATCTACAATGAGCAGTTCTTC.

Turning to this clonotype: Given a much more abundant clone one base away, this may be a read error. The chain joins TRBV6-1 to TRBJ1-1; TRBD1 is a possible D gene (5 bases). Germline V gene sequence: CDR1 MNHNS, CDR2 SASEGT. The CDR3 totals 15 residues. The CDR3 loop is CACSEGIPGQTEAFF. The CDR3 DNA sequence: TGTGCCTGCAGTGAAGGGATCCCGGGGCAAACAGAAGCTTTCTTT.

This chain links TRBV7-8 with TRBJ2-2; D may be TRBD2 (7 bases). The CDR3 spans 16 residues. Germline values: CDR1 SGHVS, CDR2 FQNEAQ. V was shortened by 5 bases and J by 7 bases, with 20 bases between the two germline ends. The DNA of the CDR3 is TGTGCCAGCAGCACCTCGGCGGGGGCGCTTGGCGGGGAGCTGTTTTTT. As protein: CASSTSAGALGGELFF.

A note on this clonotype: A single base separates this from a much larger clone, so it may be a read error. This chain connects TRBV20-1 to TRBJ2-5, with 7 bases matching TRBD1. Germline V gives CDR1 DFQATT, CDR2 SNEGSKA (reference sequence). The CDR3 has 15 amino acids. Written as DNA, the CDR3 is TGCGGTGCTAGAGACCCAGTACAGGGGCACGAGACCCAGTACTTC. Translated: CGARDPVQGHETQYF.

Notes on this clonotype: With a much larger clone just one base away, this may be a read error. The chain uses TRBV2 and TRBJ2-4; 7 bases align to TRBD1. Germline assignment: CDR1 SNHLY and CDR2 FYNNEI. This CDR3 comprises 15 residues. V was clipped by 5 bases and J by 3 bases; unmatched bases: 7. CDR3 in amino acids: CASSKDRVDKNIQYF. The CDR3 nucleotides are TGTGCCAGCAGTAAAGACAGGGTGGACAAAAACATTCAGTACTTC.

This clonotype occurred many times. The chain is built from TRBV12-3 or TRBV12-4 and TRBJ1-5; 7 bases match TRBD1. The CDR3 has 15 residues. The trim removed 5 bases at V and 3 bases at J, leaving 7 bases unmatched. Here the CDR3 reads CASSLRQGNNQPQHF. Written as DNA, the CDR3 is TGTGCCAGCAGTCTCCGACAGGGTAACAATCAGCCCCAGCATTTT.

The rearrangement uses TRBV28 and TRBJ1-2, with unresolved D. The germline gives CDR1 MDHEN, CDR2 SYDVKM. V was clipped by 5 bases and J by 4 bases, with 14 bases between them. The CDR3 covers 14 residues. The CDR3 region has the DNA TGTGCCAGCAGTCTTGGGGTACAGATCTATGGCTACACCTTC. Translated: CASSLGVQIYGYTF.

Worth noting for this clonotype: One junction end does not reproduce the germline sequence, and a read error may be involved. The rearrangement joins TRBV20-1 to TRBJ1-4; D is ambiguous. This CDR3 contains 16 residues. The germline gives CDR1 DFQATT, CDR2 SNEGSKA (reference sequence). The CDR3 DNA sequence: TGCAATGCTAGAGATCGGGAGGGTGCAACTAATGAAAAACTGTTTTTT. Translated, it gives CNARDREGATNEKLFF.

There are many counts of this clonotype. The rearrangement joins TRBV14 to TRBJ2-2, with 11 bases fitting TRBD2. The length of the CDR3 is 16 residues. V was clipped by 8 bases and J by 4 bases; unmatched bases: 9. Looked up from germline, CDR1 is SGHDN and CDR2 is FVKESK. The CDR3 loop reads CASGLAGGVSTGELFF. The CDR3 bases are TGTGCCAGCGGGCTAGCGGGAGGAGTTAGCACCGGGGAGCTGTTTTTT.

The chain uses TRBV30 and TRBJ1-1; TRBD1 matches at 11 bases. V was pared by 4 bases and J by 3 bases, with 7 bases of the junction left unmatched. The germline V gene has CDR1 GTSNPN and CDR2 SVGIG (reference sequence). The CDR3 consists of 15 residues. The CDR3 is CAWKGTGGSYTEAFF. CDR3 DNA sequence: TGTGCCTGGAAAGGGACAGGGGGGTCCTACACTGAAGCTTTCTTT.